This T cell receptor beta chain derives from a study of tumor and adjacent non-tumor tissue in lung cancer. The study, taken as a whole, reports: Tumor tissue had significantly higher TCR diversity than normal lung.

The CDR3 has 18 amino acids. Germline values: CDR1 MDHEN, CDR2 SYDVKM. V gave up 4 bases and J gave up 2 bases, with 22 bases separating them. Three rounds of nested PCR, following a modified ARM-PCR protocol, produced the TCRbeta library. TCRdb independently ran MiXCR on the multiplex PCR reads; one entry per CDR3 protein. The sample has over 100,000 distinct CDR3 sequences, more than 70% seen once; the top ten hold 35% to 40%. The sample holds one count of this clonotype. Its target is not known. No cell sorting was done before RNA was extracted from the tissue. Sequenced sample: lung tumor tissue. This rearrangement joins TRBV28 to TRBJ2-3; TRBD2 might be the D (5 bases). This TCR derives from a woman aged 55-69 years with non-small cell lung cancer. The CDR3 DNA sequence: TGTGCCAGCAGTTCCGACTGCCGGGCCTTCGGACTCACAGATACGCAGTATTTT. It is translated as CASSSDCRAFGLTDTQYF.